Listed below are T cell receptor beta chains from one sample, sequenced in a study of cytomegalovirus exposure and HLA in healthy donors. The protocol was immunoSEQ multiplex PCR, while the TCRdb copy is restricted to in-frame clones and leaves out a portion. Of 65,000 to 95,000 clones listed, about 95% are singletons. The specimen sequenced was PBMCs. These receptors were collected from a man between 18 and 35 years old in good health and CMV-seronegative. Each CDR3 is given with its conserved first and last residue. A D gene is named only where the DNA matches it firmly. The listing skips clone size in some rows; elsewhere it reads once, few, many or a size class.

.	TRBV7-3	TRBD1	TRBJ1-2	CASSPTHPTGGYGYTF	TGTGCCAGCAGCCCGACTCACCCGACAGGGGGATATGGCTACACCTTC
.	TRBV7-9	TRBD1	TRBJ1-2	CASGSTGGEGYGYTF	TGTGCCAGCGGGTCGACAGGGGGCGAGGGCTATGGCTACACCTTC
once	TRBV19	TRBD1	TRBJ1-1	CASSDSTGEVTEAFF	TGTGCCAGTAGTGATTCGACAGGGGAGGTCACTGAAGCTTTCTTT
.	TRBV6-4	.	TRBJ1-1	CASSDEWGDTEAFF	TGTGCCAGCAGTGACGAGTGGGGAGACACTGAAGCTTTCTTT
.	TRBV6-5	TRBD1	TRBJ2-3	CASSRRTGVTDTQYF	TGTGCCAGCAGTCGCCGGACAGGGGTAACAGATACGCAGTATTTT
.	TRBV6-5	.	TRBJ1-2	CASSHRDYGYTF	TGTGCCAGCAGCCACCGGGACTATGGCTACACCTTC
.	TRBV29-1	.	TRBJ2-1	CSVEPWAQGSYNEQFF	TGCAGCGTTGAACCGTGGGCCCAGGGCTCCTACAATGAGCAGTTCTTC
.	TRBV18	.	TRBJ1-2	CASSLKSGGYGYTF	TGTGCCAGCTCATTAAAATCAGGTGGCTATGGCTACACCTTC
.	TRBV18	TRBD1	TRBJ1-1	CASSPRDRVMNTEAFF	TGTGCCAGCTCACCCCGGGACAGGGTTATGAACACTGAAGCTTTCTTT
.	TRBV6-7	.	TRBJ1-1	CASTPRPGQKEAFF	TGTGCCAGCACCCCCAGGCCCGGACAAAAAGAAGCTTTCTTT
.	TRBV10-3	.	TRBJ1-4	CATHNGSEKLFF	TGTGCCACACATAACGGGTCCGAAAAACTGTTTTTT
.	TRBV27	TRBD1	TRBJ2-7	CASSSRDRANEQYF	TGTGCCAGCAGTTCCCGGGACAGGGCCAACGAGCAGTACTTC
.	TRBV7-8	.	TRBJ1-1	CASTDGGTEAFF	TGTGCCAGCACCGACGGGGGGACTGAAGCTTTCTTT
.	TRBV15	.	TRBJ1-1	CATSREAGAAEAFF	TGTGCCACCAGCAGAGAGGCGGGGGCCGCTGAAGCTTTCTTT
.	TRBV7-2	.	TRBJ2-1	CASSSGGRGSLDEQFF	TGTGCCAGCAGCTCCGGCGGGCGGGGATCCCTTGATGAGCAGTTCTTC
.	TRBV10-3	.	TRBJ2-7	CAIGQKIYEQYF	TGTGCCATCGGCCAGAAAATCTACGAGCAGTACTTC
once	TRBV9	TRBD2	TRBJ2-5	CASSVFSGGVTQYF	TGTGCCAGCAGCGTATTTAGCGGGGGGGTAACCCAGTACTTC
.	TRBV30	.	TRBJ1-1	CAWSVVTEAFF	TGTGCCTGGAGTGTCGTCACTGAAGCTTTCTTT
.	TRBV9	.	TRBJ1-5	CASSVGGNSNQPQHF	TGTGCCAGCAGCGTCGGAGGGAATAGCAATCAGCCCCAGCATTTT
.	TRBV9	TRBD2	TRBJ2-5	CASSPRGDQETQYF	TGTGCCAGCTCGCCTCGGGGGGATCAAGAGACCCAGTACTTC
.	TRBV28	.	TRBJ1-2	CASSLGGGYTF	TGTGCCAGCAGTTTGGGGGGTGGCTACACCTTC
.	TRBV10-3	TRBD2	TRBJ2-2	CAILLTSGVNTGELFF	TGTGCCATTCTCCTAACAAGCGGGGTGAACACCGGGGAGCTGTTTTTT